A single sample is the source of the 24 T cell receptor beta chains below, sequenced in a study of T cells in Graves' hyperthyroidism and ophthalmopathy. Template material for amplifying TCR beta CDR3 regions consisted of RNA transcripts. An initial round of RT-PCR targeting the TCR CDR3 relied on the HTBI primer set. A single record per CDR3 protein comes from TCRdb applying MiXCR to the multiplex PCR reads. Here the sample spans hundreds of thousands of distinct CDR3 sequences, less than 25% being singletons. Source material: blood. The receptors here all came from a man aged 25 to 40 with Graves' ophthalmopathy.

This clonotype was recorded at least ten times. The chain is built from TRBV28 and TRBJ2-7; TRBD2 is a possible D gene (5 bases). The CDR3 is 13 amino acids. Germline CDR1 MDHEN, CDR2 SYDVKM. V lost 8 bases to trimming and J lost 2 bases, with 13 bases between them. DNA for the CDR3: TGTGCCAGCCTTAGCGACTTGGCCTACGAGCAGTACTTC. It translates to CASLSDLAYEQYF.

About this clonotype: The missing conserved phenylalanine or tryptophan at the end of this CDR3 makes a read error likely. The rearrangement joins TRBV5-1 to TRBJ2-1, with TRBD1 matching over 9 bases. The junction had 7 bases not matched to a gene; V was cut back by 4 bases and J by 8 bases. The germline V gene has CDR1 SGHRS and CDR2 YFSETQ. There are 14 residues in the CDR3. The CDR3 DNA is TGCGCCAGCAGCCATACAGGGGGCTCGGATGAGCAGTTCCTC. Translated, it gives CASSHTGGSDEQFL.

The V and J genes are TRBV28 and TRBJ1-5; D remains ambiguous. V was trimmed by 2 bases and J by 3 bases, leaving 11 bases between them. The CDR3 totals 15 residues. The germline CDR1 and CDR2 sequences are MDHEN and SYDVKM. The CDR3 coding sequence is TGTGCCAGCAGTTTAGCAGGCCACACCAATCAGCCCCAGCATTTT. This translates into CASSLAGHTNQPQHF.

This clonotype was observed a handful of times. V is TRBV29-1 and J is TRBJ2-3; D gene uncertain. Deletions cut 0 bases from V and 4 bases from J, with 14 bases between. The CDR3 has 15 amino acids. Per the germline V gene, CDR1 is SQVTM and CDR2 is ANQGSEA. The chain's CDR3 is CSVEELTEEADTQYF. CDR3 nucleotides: TGCAGCGTTGAAGAACTAACAGAAGAGGCAGATACGCAGTATTTT.

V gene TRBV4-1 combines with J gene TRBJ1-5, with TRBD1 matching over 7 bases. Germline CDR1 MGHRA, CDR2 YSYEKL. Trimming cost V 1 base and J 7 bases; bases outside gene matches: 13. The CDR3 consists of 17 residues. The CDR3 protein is CASSQGVQGGPLQPQHF. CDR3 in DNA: TGCGCCAGCAGCCAAGGTGTGCAGGGGGGGCCGCTCCAGCCCCAGCATTTT.

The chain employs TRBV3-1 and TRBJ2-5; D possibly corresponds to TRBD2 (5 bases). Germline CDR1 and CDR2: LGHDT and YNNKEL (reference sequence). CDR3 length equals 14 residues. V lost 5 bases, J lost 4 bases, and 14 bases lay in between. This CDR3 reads CASSSIALIETQYF. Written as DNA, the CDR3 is TGTGCCAGCAGCTCTATAGCGCTAATAGAGACCCAGTACTTC.

The CDR3 spells CASSLAEGNPSGANVLTF. The CDR3 bases are TGCGCCAGCAGCTTGGCTGAGGGTAACCCCTCTGGGGCCAACGTCCTGACTTTC. The rearrangement uses TRBV5-1 and TRBJ2-6; tentatively, D is TRBD2 (5 bases). This CDR3 is 18 amino acids long. Germline V CDR1 and CDR2: SGHRS, YFSETQ. Trimming shortened V by 0 bases and J by 0 bases, and 13 bases separated the two germline ends.

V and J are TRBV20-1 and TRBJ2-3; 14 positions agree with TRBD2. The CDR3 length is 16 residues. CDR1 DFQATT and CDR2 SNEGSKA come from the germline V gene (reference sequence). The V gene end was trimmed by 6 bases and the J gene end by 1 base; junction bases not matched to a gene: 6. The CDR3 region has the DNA TGCAGTGCAACCGGGACTAGCGGGAGATGCACAGATACGCAGTATTTT. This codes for CSATGTSGRCTDTQYF.

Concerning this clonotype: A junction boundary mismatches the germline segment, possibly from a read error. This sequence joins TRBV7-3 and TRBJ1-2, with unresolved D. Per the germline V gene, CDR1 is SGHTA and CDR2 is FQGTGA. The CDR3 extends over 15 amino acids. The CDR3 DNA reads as TGTGCCAGCGGCTTAGGCCGCCCACCCATCTATGGCTACACCTTC. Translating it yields CASGLGRPPIYGYTF.

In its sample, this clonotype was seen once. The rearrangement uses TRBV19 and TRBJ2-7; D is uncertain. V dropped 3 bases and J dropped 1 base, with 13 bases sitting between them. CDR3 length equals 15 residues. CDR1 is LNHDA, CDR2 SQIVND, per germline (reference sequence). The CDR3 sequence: CASSMNARRSYEQYF. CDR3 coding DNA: TGTGCCAGTAGTATGAACGCCCGGCGGTCCTACGAGCAGTACTTC.

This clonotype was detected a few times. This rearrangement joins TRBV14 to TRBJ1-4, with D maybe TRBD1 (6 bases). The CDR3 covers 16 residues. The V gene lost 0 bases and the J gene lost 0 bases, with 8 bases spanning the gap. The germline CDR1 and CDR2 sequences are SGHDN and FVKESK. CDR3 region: CASSQEEGATNEKLFF. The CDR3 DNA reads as TGTGCCAGCAGCCAAGAAGAGGGGGCAACTAATGAAAAACTGTTTTTT.

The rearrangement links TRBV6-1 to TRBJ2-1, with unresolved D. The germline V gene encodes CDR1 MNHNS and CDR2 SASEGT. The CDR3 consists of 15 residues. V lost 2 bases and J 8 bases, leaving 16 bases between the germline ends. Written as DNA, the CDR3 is TGTGCCAGCAGTGAAAGGCTATACCCTGGCGATGAGCAGTTCTTC. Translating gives CASSERLYPGDEQFF.

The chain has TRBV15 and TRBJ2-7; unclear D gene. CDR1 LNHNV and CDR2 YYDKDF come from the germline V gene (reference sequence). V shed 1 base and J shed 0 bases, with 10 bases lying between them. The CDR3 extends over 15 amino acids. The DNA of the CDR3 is TGTGCCACCAGCAGAGGAAGCCCCCTCTCCTACGAGCAGTACTTC. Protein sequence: CATSRGSPLSYEQYF.

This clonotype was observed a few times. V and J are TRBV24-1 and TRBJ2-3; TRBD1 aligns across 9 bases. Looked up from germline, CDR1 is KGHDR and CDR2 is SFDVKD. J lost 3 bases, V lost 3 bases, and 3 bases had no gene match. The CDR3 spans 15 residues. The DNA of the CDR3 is TGTGCCACCAGTGATCCCGGACAGGGGACAGATACGCAGTATTTT. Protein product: CATSDPGQGTDTQYF.

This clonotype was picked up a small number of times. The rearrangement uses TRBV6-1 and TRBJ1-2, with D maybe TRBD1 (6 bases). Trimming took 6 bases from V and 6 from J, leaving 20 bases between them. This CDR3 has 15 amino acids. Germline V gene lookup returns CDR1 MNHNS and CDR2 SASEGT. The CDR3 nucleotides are TGTGCCAGCAGGGAGGGACGACAGGTTTGGAATGGCTACACCTTC. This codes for CASREGRQVWNGYTF.

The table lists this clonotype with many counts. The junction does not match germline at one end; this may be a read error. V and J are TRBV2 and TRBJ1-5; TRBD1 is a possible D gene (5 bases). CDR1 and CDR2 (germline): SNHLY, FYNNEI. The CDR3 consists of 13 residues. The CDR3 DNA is TGTGCCTCAGCGGGGGATAGCAACCAGCCCCAGCATTTT. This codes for CASAGDSNQPQHF.

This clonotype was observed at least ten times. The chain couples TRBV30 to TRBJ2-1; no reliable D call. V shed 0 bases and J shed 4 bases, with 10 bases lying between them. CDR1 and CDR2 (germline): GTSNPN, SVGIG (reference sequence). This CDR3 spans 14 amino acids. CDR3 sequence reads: CAWSVHGRYNEQFF. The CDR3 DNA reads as TGTGCCTGGAGTGTACATGGTCGGTACAATGAGCAGTTCTTC.

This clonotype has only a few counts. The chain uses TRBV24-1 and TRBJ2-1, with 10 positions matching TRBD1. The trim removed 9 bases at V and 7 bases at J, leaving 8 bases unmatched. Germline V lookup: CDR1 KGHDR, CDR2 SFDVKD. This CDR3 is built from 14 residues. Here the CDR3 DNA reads TGTGCCACCCGATCGCGGGACAGGGGAAATGAGCAGTTCTTC. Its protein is CATRSRDRGNEQFF.

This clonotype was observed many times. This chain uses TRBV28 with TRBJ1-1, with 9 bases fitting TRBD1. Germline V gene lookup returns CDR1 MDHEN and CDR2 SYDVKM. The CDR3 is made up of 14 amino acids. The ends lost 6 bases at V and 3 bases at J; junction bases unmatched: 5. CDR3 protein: CASSYRGQDTEAFF. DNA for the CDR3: TGTGCCAGCAGCTACAGGGGGCAAGACACTGAAGCTTTCTTT. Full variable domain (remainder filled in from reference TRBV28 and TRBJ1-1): DVKVTQSSRYLVKRTGEKVFLECVQDMDHENMFWYRQDPGLGLRLIYFSYDVKMKEKGDIPEGYSVSREKKERFSLILESASTNQTSMYLCASSYRGQDTEAFFGQGTRLTVV.

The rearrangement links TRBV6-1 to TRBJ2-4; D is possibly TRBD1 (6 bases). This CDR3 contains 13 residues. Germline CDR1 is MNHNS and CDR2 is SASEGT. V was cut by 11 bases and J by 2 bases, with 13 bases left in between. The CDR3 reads CAHSGGSKNIQYF. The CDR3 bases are TGTGCCCATTCTGGGGGCTCCAAAAACATTCAGTACTTC.

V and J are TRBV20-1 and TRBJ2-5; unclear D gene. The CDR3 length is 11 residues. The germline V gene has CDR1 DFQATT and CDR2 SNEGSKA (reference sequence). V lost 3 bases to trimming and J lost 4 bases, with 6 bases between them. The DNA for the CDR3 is TGCAGTGCTAGCAGGACAGAGACCCAGTACTTC. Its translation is CSASRTETQYF.

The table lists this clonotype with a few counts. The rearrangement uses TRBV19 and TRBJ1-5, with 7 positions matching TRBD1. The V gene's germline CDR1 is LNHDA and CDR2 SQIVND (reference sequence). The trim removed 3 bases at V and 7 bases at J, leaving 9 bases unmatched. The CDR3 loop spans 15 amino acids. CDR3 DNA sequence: TGTGCCAGTAGTATGGACAGGCGTTCCGGGCAGCCCCAGCATTTT. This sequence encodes CASSMDRRSGQPQHF. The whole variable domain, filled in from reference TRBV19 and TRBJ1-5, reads DGGITQSPKYLFRKEGQNVTLSCEQNLNHDAMYWYRQDPGQGLRLIYYSQIVNDFQKGDIAEGYSVSREKKESFPLTVTSAQKNPTAFYLCASSMDRRSGQPQHFGDGTRLSIL.

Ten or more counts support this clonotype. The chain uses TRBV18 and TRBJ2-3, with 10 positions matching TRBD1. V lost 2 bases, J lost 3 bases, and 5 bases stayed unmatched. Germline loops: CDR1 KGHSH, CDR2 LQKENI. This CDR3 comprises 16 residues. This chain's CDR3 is CASSPSGTGATDTQYF. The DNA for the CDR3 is TGTGCCAGCTCACCATCCGGGACAGGGGCGACAGATACGCAGTATTTT.

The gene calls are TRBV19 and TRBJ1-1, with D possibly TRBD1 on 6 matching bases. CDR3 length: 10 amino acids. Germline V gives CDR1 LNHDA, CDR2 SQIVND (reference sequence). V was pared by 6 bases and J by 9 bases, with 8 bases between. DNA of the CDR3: TGTGCCAGTAGCGGGGGGCAAGCTTTCTTT. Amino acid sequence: CASSGGQAFF.